The 22 T cell receptor beta chains given below trace back to one sample, sequenced in a study of cytomegalovirus exposure and HLA in healthy donors. Method: immunoSEQ multiplex PCR; TCRdb's copy keeps in-frame clones and lacks some. The profile covers about 110,000 clones, with over 75% appearing a single time and around 2.7% taken by the ten largest. Sequencing was performed on PBMCs. Receptor source: a young woman in good health and CMV-seronegative.

The genes are TRBV6-6 and TRBJ1-5; a possible D gene is TRBD1 (5 bases). The CDR3 contains 16 residues. Germline assignment: CDR1 MNHNY and CDR2 SVGAGI (reference sequence). V dropped 1 base and J dropped 0 bases, with 10 bases sitting between them. The CDR3: CASSYLAQVSNQPQHF. The CDR3 bases are TGTGCCAGCAGTTACTTGGCACAGGTTAGCAATCAGCCCCAGCATTTT.

V usage is TRBV7-9 and J usage is TRBJ1-5, with D possibly matching TRBD1 (5 bases). The germline V and J ends were trimmed by 1 base and 4 bases, with 11 bases remaining between them. Germline CDR1 reads SEHNR; CDR2 reads FQNEAQ (reference sequence). The CDR3 runs 15 residues. The CDR3 spells CASSLGAGGNQPQHF. The CDR3 DNA is TGTGCCAGCAGCTTAGGAGCGGGGGGGAATCAGCCCCAGCATTTT.

V gene TRBV5-6 combines with J gene TRBJ2-7; weak D call: TRBD1 (5 bases). There are 13 residues in the CDR3. The V end lost 7 bases, the J end lost 4 bases, and 15 bases lay between the germline ends. Germline V gene lookup returns CDR1 SGHDT and CDR2 YYEEEE. The CDR3 DNA sequence: TGTGCCAGCCGTTATCAGGGTAATTACGAGCAGTACTTC. Its translation is CASRYQGNYEQYF.

The chain couples TRBV7-3 to TRBJ2-3; 8 bases fit TRBD2. This CDR3 spans 16 amino acids. J gave up 4 bases and V 3 bases, and 9 bases lay outside the gene matches. Germline CDR1 SGHTA, CDR2 FQGTGA. CDR3 nucleotide sequence: TGTGCCAGCAGCTTTGGATCGGGGGGGCTCGCAGATACGCAGTATTTT. Translation gives CASSFGSGGLADTQYF.

Sample share makes this clone medium-sized (0.01 to 0.1%). The J gene is TRBJ2-1, the V gene TRBV28, with TRBD2 matching over 9 bases. The germline gives CDR1 MDHEN, CDR2 SYDVKM. The CDR3 contains 16 residues. J was trimmed by 8 bases and V by 2 bases; bases with no gene match: 10. The CDR3 region has the DNA TGTGCCAGCAGTTTACCCGCGGGGGGGGTTAGCTATGAGCAGTTCTTC. This codes for CASSLPAGGVSYEQFF.

This clone has only a few counts. The V call is TRBV25-1, the J call TRBJ2-5, with TRBD2 identical over 11 bases. V gave up 1 base and J gave up 2 bases; unmatched junction bases: 3. CDR1 and CDR2 from the germline V gene are MGHDK and SYGVNS. CDR3 length: 16 residues. The CDR3 DNA is TGTGCCAGCAGTGAATCACTAGCGGGGGTACAAGAGACCCAGTACTTC. Its protein product is CASSESLAGVQETQYF.

A single count supports this clone. CDR3 amino acids: CASSFGTGDLGNQPQHF. The CDR3 nucleotides are TGTGCCAGCAGCTTCGGGACAGGGGATTTGGGCAATCAGCCCCAGCATTTT. The V gene is TRBV5-6, the J gene TRBJ1-5, with 10 bases that match TRBD1. Germline V CDR1 and CDR2: SGHDT, YYEEEE. CDR3 length equals 17 residues. With 2 bases clipped from V and 2 bases from J, the junction kept 7 bases outside the gene matches.

V gene TRBV2 combines with J gene TRBJ2-5; 14 bases fit TRBD2. Losses at the gene ends were 6 bases for V and 6 bases for J; bases not matched to a gene: 9. This CDR3 is built from 16 residues. Germline V gene data show CDR1 as SNHLY and CDR2 as FYNNEI. This chain's CDR3 is CASSHGLAGGVKTQYF. For the CDR3, the DNA is TGTGCCAGCAGCCACGGACTAGCGGGGGGCGTAAAGACCCAGTACTTC.

In the case of this clone: The germline gene is not matched at one end of the junction; a read error may be the cause. The V gene is TRBV19, the J gene TRBJ2-2; tentative D call: TRBD2 (5 bases). This CDR3 contains 10 residues. Germline-derived CDR1 and CDR2 are LNHDA and SQIVND (reference sequence). The CDR3 sequence: CATRLGKLFF. The DNA for the CDR3 is TGTGCCACTAGGCTCGGGAAGCTGTTTTTT.

The chain links TRBV7-9 to TRBJ2-7; D possibly corresponds to TRBD1 (6 bases). Germline CDR1 and CDR2: SEHNR and FQNEAQ (reference sequence). V lost 4 bases to trimming and J lost 0 bases, with 10 bases between them. This CDR3 has 14 residues. CDR3 nucleotides: TGTGCCAGCAGCTCCTGGGACACCTCCTACGAGCAGTACTTC. This translates into CASSSWDTSYEQYF.

The V gene is TRBV5-1, the J gene TRBJ2-7; the D gene is possibly TRBD2 (6 bases). Deletions cut 0 bases from V and 3 bases from J, with 10 bases between. CDR1 is SGHRS, CDR2 YFSETQ, per germline. The CDR3 has 14 residues. CDR3 amino acids: CASSLEGGSYEQYF. The CDR3 DNA follows: TGCGCCAGCAGCTTGGAAGGAGGGAGCTACGAGCAGTACTTC.

J is TRBJ2-3 and V is TRBV7-3; tentatively, D is TRBD2 (6 bases). Trimming shortened V by 6 bases and J by 2 bases, and 15 bases separated the two germline ends. Germline lookup yields CDR1 SGHTA and CDR2 FQGTGA. The CDR3 consists of 15 residues. As DNA, the CDR3 is TGTGCCAGCAGTCAGGGACTTCTAACCACAGATACGCAGTATTTT. Translated, it gives CASSQGLLTTDTQYF.

This clone has a handful of counts. The junction and the germline gene differ at one end; a read error may be behind it. This chain links TRBV5-1 with TRBJ1-2, with unresolved D. CDR1 and CDR2 from the germline V gene are SGHRS and YFSETQ. There are 8 residues in the CDR3. As DNA, the CDR3 is TGCGCCAGCAGCTTGGGCAGGTTC. Protein sequence: CASSLGRF. Full variable domain (outside the CDR3, taken from reference TRBV5-1 and TRBJ1-2): KAGVTQTPRYLIKTRGQQVTLSCSPISGHRSVSWYQQTPGQGLQFLFEYFSETQRNKGNFPGRFSGRQFSNSRSEMNVSTLELGDSALYLCASSLGRFGSGTRLTVV.

This clone was detected only once. V is TRBV4-1 and J is TRBJ2-2; tentatively, D is TRBD2 (5 bases). Per the germline V gene, CDR1 is MGHRA and CDR2 is YSYEKL. The V end was cut by 4 bases, the J end by 5 bases, with 23 bases between. The CDR3 loop spans 18 amino acids. CDR3 sequence reads: CASSLIGSRSSGTGELFF. CDR3 sequence (DNA): TGCGCCAGCAGCCTCATTGGGAGCCGATCTAGTGGGACCGGGGAGCTGTTTTTT.

V is TRBV18 and J is TRBJ1-2; TRBD1 agrees at 7 bases. The CDR3 spans 15 residues. The junction had 3 bases not matched to a gene; V was cut back by 0 bases and J by 2 bases. Germline CDR1 and CDR2: KGHSH and LQKENI. CDR3 sequence (DNA): TGTGCCAGCTCACCACCGTCCAGGGGGAACTATGGCTACACCTTC. Translation gives CASSPPSRGNYGYTF.

The J gene is TRBJ1-5, the V gene TRBV28; no firm D call. Trimming took off 6 bases at V and 0 bases at J, with 9 bases between the two ends. The CDR3 spans 14 residues. Germline V gives CDR1 MDHEN, CDR2 SYDVKM. As DNA, the CDR3 is TGTGCCAGCAGCCCCTATATTAGCAATCAGCCCCAGCATTTT. Amino acids: CASSPYISNQPQHF.

The chain recombines TRBV5-5 with TRBJ2-5; 7 nucleotides align to TRBD2. Germline CDR1 and CDR2: SGHKS and YYEKEE (reference sequence). V gave up 6 bases and J gave up 5 bases; unmatched junction bases: 13. The CDR3 contains 15 residues. The CDR3 protein is CASKRTIGGGETQYF. CDR3 nucleotides: TGTGCCAGCAAGCGGACCATCGGGGGAGGGGAGACCCAGTACTTC.

The J gene is TRBJ2-1, the V gene TRBV10-1, with a weak D call TRBD2 (6 bases). With 5 bases removed from V and 14 bases from J, the gap between germline ends came to 16 bases. Looked up from germline, CDR1 is WNHNN and CDR2 is SYGVQD (reference sequence). This CDR3 has 12 amino acids. The CDR3: CASSPLMGGKFF. The CDR3 region has the DNA TGCGCCAGCAGTCCTCTGATGGGGGGAAAGTTCTTC.

The chain's CDR3 is CASSHPSLTGVYPFQETQYF. As DNA, the CDR3 is TGCGCCAGCAGCCACCCTTCGCTGACAGGCGTCTATCCTTTCCAAGAGACCCAGTACTTC. J is TRBJ2-5 and V is TRBV4-1; a weak D match, TRBD1 (6 bases). Per germline, CDR1 MGHRA and CDR2 YSYEKL. Trimming shortened V by 3 bases and J by 1 base, and 27 bases separated the two germline ends. The CDR3 sequence is 20 residues long.

The chain combines TRBV19 with TRBJ2-3; D remains unclear. V lost 7 bases to trimming and J lost 4 bases, with 15 bases between them. CDR1 is LNHDA, CDR2 SQIVND, per germline (reference sequence). This CDR3 contains 14 residues. The CDR3 DNA reads as TGTGCCAGTAACGCGGATCCATCCCCAGATACGCAGTATTTT. Its protein product is CASNADPSPDTQYF.

The rearrangement links TRBV5-4 to TRBJ2-7; tentative D call: TRBD1 (6 bases). Germline V gene sequence: CDR1 SGHNT, CDR2 YYREEE (reference sequence). Trimming removed 0 bases from V and 6 bases from J, with 13 bases in between. This CDR3 is 14 amino acids long. Written as DNA, the CDR3 is TGTGCCAGCAGCTTGGAACAGGGAATAGGCGAGCAGTACTTC. Translation: CASSLEQGIGEQYF.

This clone came up once. The chain joins TRBV28 to TRBJ1-2; D unresolved. Germline assignment: CDR1 MDHEN and CDR2 SYDVKM. V was pared by 5 bases and J by 6 bases, with 19 bases between. This CDR3 comprises 15 residues. CDR3: CASSLTPAERHGYTF. The CDR3 nucleotides read TGTGCCAGCAGTCTCACCCCTGCGGAAAGGCATGGCTACACCTTC.